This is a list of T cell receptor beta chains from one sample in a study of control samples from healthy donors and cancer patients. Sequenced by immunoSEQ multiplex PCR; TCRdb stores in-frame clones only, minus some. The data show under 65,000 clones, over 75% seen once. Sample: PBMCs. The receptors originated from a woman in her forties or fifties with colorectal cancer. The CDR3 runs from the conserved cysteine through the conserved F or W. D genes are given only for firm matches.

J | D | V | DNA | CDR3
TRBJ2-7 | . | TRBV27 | TGTGCCAGCAGTTTATTGGGCACAGGATCCTACGAGCAGTACTTC | CASSLLGTGSYEQYF
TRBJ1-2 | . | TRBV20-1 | TGCAGTGCCAGTACAGTAGGCTATGGCTACACCTTC | CSASTVGYGYTF
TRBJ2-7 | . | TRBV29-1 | TGCAGCGTGAGGGGCCCAACCCCCCCTTTAGGCTACGAGCAGTACTTC | CSVRGPTPPLGYEQYF
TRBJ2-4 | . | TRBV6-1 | TGTGCCAGCAGTGAAGGGCAGGCGAAATACTTC | CASSEGQAKYF
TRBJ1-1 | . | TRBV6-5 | TGTGCCAGCAGAGTTAGTGGGGTGAACACTGAAGCTTTCTTT | CASRVSGVNTEAFF
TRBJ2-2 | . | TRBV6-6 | TGTGCCAGCAGTCCAAGAGGGGAGGGGGCGAACACCGGGGAGCTGTTTTTT | CASSPRGEGANTGELFF
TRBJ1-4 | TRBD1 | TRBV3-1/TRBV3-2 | TGTGCCAGCAGCCAAGGACCGGGACAGGGTATCTCTAAACTGTTTTTT | CASSQGPGQGISKLFF
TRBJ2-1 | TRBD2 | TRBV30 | TGTGCCTGGTCCAGCGGGATTAACAATGAGCAGTTCTTC | CAWSSGINNEQFF
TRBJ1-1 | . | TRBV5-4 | TGTGCCAGCAGCTGGTTGGTCGGGGGAGGGCTGTTAAACACTGAAGCTTTCTTT | CASSWLVGGGLLNTEAFF
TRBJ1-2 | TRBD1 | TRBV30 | TGTGCCTGGACCCGGGACAGGGGACCTTATGGCTACACCTTC | CAWTRDRGPYGYTF
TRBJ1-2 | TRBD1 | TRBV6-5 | TGTGCCAGAGACAGGGATGGCTACACCTTC | CARDRDGYTF
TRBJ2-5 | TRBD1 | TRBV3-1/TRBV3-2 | TGTGCCAGCAGCCAAGATTTGGGGACAGGGCGGGAGACCCAGTACTTC | CASSQDLGTGRETQYF
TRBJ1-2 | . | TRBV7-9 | TGTGCCAGCAGCCAGGACAGTCCCCAGGGCTACACCTTC | CASSQDSPQGYTF
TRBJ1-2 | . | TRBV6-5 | TGTGCCAGCGGGGCCTGGTGGGGCTACACCTTC | CASGAWWGYTF
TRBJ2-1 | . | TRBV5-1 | TGCGCCAGCAGAGGGGATCTTAACAATGAGCAGTTCTTC | CASRGDLNNEQFF
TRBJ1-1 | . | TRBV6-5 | TGTGCCAGCAGAAAGGGAGGGGTATTGAGGACTGAAGCTTTCTTT | CASRKGGVLRTEAFF